The 20 T cell receptor beta chains reported below all come from one sample, sequenced in a study of cytomegalovirus exposure and HLA in healthy donors. 13 Jbeta primers and 60 Vbeta primers were used for the PCR. TCRdb's copy holds only in-frame clones and misses some; the assay was immunoSEQ multiplex PCR. The table shows 130,000 to 150,000 clones, with more than 60% occurring only once. Material for sequencing was PBMCs. These receptors all come from a woman between 45 and 65 years old in good health and CMV-seropositive.

The chain uses TRBV28 and TRBJ1-5; TRBD1 matches 12 bases. The V segment lost 6 bases and the J segment 10 bases; nucleotides outside the gene matches: 10. There are 15 residues in the CDR3. Germline CDR1 is MDHEN and CDR2 is SYDVKM. The CDR3 loop reads CASSPAGTGGDPQHF. DNA of the CDR3: TGTGCCAGCAGCCCCGCCGGGACAGGGGGCGACCCCCAGCATTTT.

The chain couples TRBV7-3 to TRBJ1-1; D is unresolved. This CDR3 comprises 13 residues. Germline V gene sequence: CDR1 SGHTA, CDR2 FQGTGA. V was shortened by 1 base and J by 1 base, with 4 bases between the two germline ends. The CDR3 protein is CASSLSGNTEAFF. The CDR3 DNA reads as TGTGCCAGCAGCTTAAGCGGGAACACTGAAGCTTTCTTT.

The V and J genes are TRBV2 and TRBJ1-6, with 7 bases lining up with TRBD1. This CDR3 has 14 amino acids. Per the germline V gene, CDR1 is SNHLY and CDR2 is FYNNEI. Trimming at V came to 7 bases and at J to 5 bases, leaving 5 bases not matched to a gene. The CDR3 DNA follows: TGTGCCAGCAAGACAGGACAGGATAATTCACCCCTCCACTTT. As protein: CASKTGQDNSPLHF.

This sequence joins TRBV19 and TRBJ1-1; 7 nucleotides align to TRBD1. CDR1 is LNHDA, CDR2 SQIVND, per germline (reference sequence). The CDR3 contains 12 residues. J gave up 1 base and V 9 bases, and 2 bases lay outside the gene matches. CDR3: CASWDRNTEAFF. CDR3 bases: TGTGCCAGCTGGGACAGGAACACTGAAGCTTTCTTT. The full variable domain, with the rest looked up from reference TRBV19 and TRBJ1-1, is DGGITQSPKYLFRKEGQNVTLSCEQNLNHDAMYWYRQDPGQGLRLIYYSQIVNDFQKGDIAEGYSVSREKKESFPLTVTSAQKNPTAFYLCASWDRNTEAFFGQGTRLTVV.

This clone has more than one count but fewer than ten. This chain links TRBV6-1 with TRBJ1-2, with TRBD1 matching over 7 bases. CDR1 is MNHNS, CDR2 SASEGT, per germline. This CDR3 is 15 amino acids long. V lost 10 bases and J lost 1; bases outside the gene matches: 12. The chain's CDR3 is CATSLGGAGNYGYTF. DNA for the CDR3: TGTGCCACCTCCCTAGGGGGCGCGGGTAACTATGGCTACACCTTC.

J is TRBJ2-7 and V is TRBV28; 9 nucleotides line up with TRBD1. The germline CDR1 and CDR2 sequences are MDHEN and SYDVKM. With 2 bases clipped from V and 2 bases from J, the junction kept 1 base outside the gene matches. The CDR3 is 14 residues long. The CDR3 sequence: CASSLRQGAYEQYF. As DNA, the CDR3 is TGTGCCAGCAGTTTACGACAGGGGGCCTACGAGCAGTACTTC.

This chain uses TRBV11-1 with TRBJ1-1; a weak D match, TRBD1 (6 bases). Germline V gene sequence: CDR1 SGHAT, CDR2 FQDESV (reference sequence). V was trimmed by 2 bases and J by 4 bases, leaving 17 bases between them. The CDR3 has 16 amino acids. In DNA, the CDR3 is TGTGCCAGCAGCTTACACCGGACAGTGCCCTTCACTGAAGCTTTCTTT. Protein product: CASSLHRTVPFTEAFF.

The rearrangement joins TRBV14 to TRBJ2-6; D gene unclear. The CDR3 covers 16 residues. Trimming took 5 bases from V and 4 from J, leaving 15 bases between them. Germline CDR1 and CDR2: SGHDN and FVKESK. The CDR3 region has the DNA TGTGCCAGCAGCGGGCCGTGGGCGTCCGGGGCCAACGTCCTGACTTTC. It specifies CASSGPWASGANVLTF.

The rearrangement links TRBV28 to TRBJ2-7; the D gene is possibly TRBD1 (5 bases). Germline CDR1 MDHEN, CDR2 SYDVKM. The length of the CDR3 is 12 residues. V was shortened by 2 bases and J by 9 bases, with 11 bases between the two germline ends. The CDR3 nucleotides read TGTGCCAGCAGTTTAGGGCACACAGGGCAGTACTTC. Its translation: CASSLGHTGQYF. Based on the CDR3 plus reference TRBV28 and TRBJ2-7, the full variable domain is DVKVTQSSRYLVKRTGEKVFLECVQDMDHENMFWYRQDPGLGLRLIYFSYDVKMKEKGDIPEGYSVSREKKERFSLILESASTNQTSMYLCASSLGHTGQYFGPGTRLTVT.

J is TRBJ2-3 and V is TRBV7-8; 9 bases map to TRBD1. V dropped 5 bases and J dropped 1; count of bases not matched to a gene: 10. CDR3 size: 17 residues. CDR1 and CDR2 from the germline V gene are SGHVS and FQNEAQ. The CDR3 DNA sequence: TGTGCCAGCAGCCTCCGGGACAGGGTGTCCGGCACAGATACGCAGTATTTT. Encoded protein: CASSLRDRVSGTDTQYF.

V gene TRBV2 combines with J gene TRBJ2-4; TRBD2 matches at 11 bases. Germline V lookup: CDR1 SNHLY, CDR2 FYNNEI. V lost 1 base to trimming and J lost 0 bases; unmatched junction nucleotides: 14. CDR3 length equals 21 residues. CDR3 bases: TGTGCCAGCAGTGAAGGAAGGATTGGTAGCGGGGGGGACCTAGCCAAAAACATTCAGTACTTC. Translation: CASSEGRIGSGGDLAKNIQYF.

The chain couples TRBV29-1 to TRBJ1-4; TRBD1 might be the D (5 bases). Germline CDR1 reads SQVTM; CDR2 reads ANQGSEA. The CDR3 sequence is 13 residues long. Trimming removed 1 base from V and 8 bases from J, with 11 bases in between. The CDR3 here is CSVEGWGDEKLFF. Here the CDR3 DNA reads TGCAGCGTTGAAGGTTGGGGGGACGAAAAACTGTTTTTT.

The V and J genes are TRBV7-8 and TRBJ1-3, with a tentative D call TRBD1 (6 bases). CDR3 length equals 16 residues. The germline gives CDR1 SGHVS, CDR2 FQNEAQ. V was clipped by 0 bases and J by 2 bases, with 11 bases between them. The CDR3 protein is CASSLARAGAGNTIYF. The CDR3 region has the DNA TGTGCCAGCAGCTTAGCGAGGGCAGGGGCTGGAAACACCATATATTTT.

The V gene is TRBV5-4, the J gene TRBJ2-2; D might be TRBD1 (5 bases). The CDR3 runs to 15 residues. Trimming cost V 0 bases and J 1 base, with 7 bases left between them. CDR1 is SGHNT, CDR2 YYREEE, per germline (reference sequence). CDR3 sequence: CASSLATGNTGELFF. The DNA for the CDR3 is TGTGCCAGCAGCTTGGCTACAGGGAACACCGGGGAGCTGTTTTTT. Full variable domain (outside the CDR3, taken from reference TRBV5-4 and TRBJ2-2): ETGVTQSPTHLIKTRGQQVTLRCSSQSGHNTVSWYQQALGQGPQFIFQYYREEENGRGNFPPRFSGLQFPNYSSELNVNALELDDSALYLCASSLATGNTGELFFGEGSRLTVL.

This clone turned up a few times. The rearrangement links TRBV30 to TRBJ2-7, with D maybe TRBD2 (6 bases). Germline assignment: CDR1 GTSNPN and CDR2 SVGIG (reference sequence). The CDR3 has 9 residues. Trimming stripped 8 bases from V and 10 bases from J, with 12 bases between. For the CDR3, the DNA is TGTGCCCCCGGGACTGGACAGTACTTC. This translates into CAPGTGQYF. The full variable domain, rest sourced from reference TRBV30 and TRBJ2-7, is SQTIHQWPATLVQPVGSPLSLECTVEGTSNPNLYWYRQAAGRGLQLLFYSVGIGQISSEVPQNLSASRPQDRQFILSSKKLLLSDSGFYLCAPGTGQYFGPGTRLTVT.

The chain carries TRBV7-6 and TRBJ1-2, with 8 bases lining up with TRBD1. The CDR3 is 15 residues long. Trimming removed 5 bases from V and 3 bases from J; junction bases left unmatched: 8. Germline loops: CDR1 SGHVS, CDR2 FNYEAQ. The CDR3 region has the DNA TGTGCCAGCAGCGAACGACAGGGGACCTACTATGGCTACACCTTC. Encoded protein: CASSERQGTYYGYTF.

In its sample, this clone was seen a few times. The CDR3 sequence is CASSPDSSGNTIYF. The DNA for the CDR3 is TGTGCCAGCAGCCCGGACAGCTCTGGAAACACCATATATTTT. The rearrangement uses TRBV7-9 and TRBJ1-3; D is possibly TRBD1 (6 bases). This CDR3 contains 14 residues. V was cut by 5 bases and J by 0 bases, with 8 bases left in between. Germline lookup yields CDR1 SEHNR and CDR2 FQNEAQ (reference sequence).

This chain uses TRBV7-8 with TRBJ2-2; D unclear. Germline V gene lookup returns CDR1 SGHVS and CDR2 FQNEAQ. The length of the CDR3 is 16 residues. V gave up 3 bases and J gave up 4 bases, with 15 bases separating them. CDR3 region: CASSLGYSSITGELFF. The CDR3 nucleotides read TGTGCCAGCAGCTTGGGCTACAGCTCCATCACCGGGGAGCTGTTTTTT.

This sequence joins TRBV7-6 and TRBJ2-3, with 8 nucleotides matching TRBD2. The CDR3 runs to 16 residues. In germline, CDR1 is SGHVS, CDR2 FNYEAQ. Germline trimming cut 5 bases from V and 0 bases from J; bases unmatched to any gene: 7. CDR3 sequence reads: CASSNPGGASTDTQYF. CDR3 DNA sequence: TGTGCCAGCAGCAACCCCGGGGGGGCAAGCACAGATACGCAGTATTTT.

The genes are TRBV5-1 and TRBJ1-2, with 8 bases fitting TRBD1. The germline V gene has CDR1 SGHRS and CDR2 YFSETQ. The V gene end was trimmed by 4 bases and the J gene end by 9 bases; junction bases not matched to a gene: 11. The CDR3 is 14 residues long. The CDR3 DNA reads TGCGCCAGCAGCGAGGACAGGGCGCTAATGAGCTACACCTTC. Protein: CASSEDRALMSYTF.